Following are 19 T cell receptor beta chains from one sample sequenced in a study of CD8+CD57+ T cells in acquired aplastic anemia. Genomic DNA served as template for TCR beta VDJ and CDR3 profiling. MiXCR, run by TCRdb on the reads, gives a single entry per CDR3 protein. This sample has 200,000 to 250,000 distinct CDR3 sequences, with 47% found just once. Those patients picked for sequencing had displayed CD8+CD57+ cell expansion on flow cytometry. Sequencing used sorted CD4+, CD8+, or CD8+CD57+ T cells (not recorded which) from PBMCs. The receptor set was obtained from a human donor with aplastic anemia.

This clonotype was found a few times. This chain connects TRBV7-6 to TRBJ2-7; D is perhaps TRBD2 (7 bases). The CDR3 runs to 15 residues. The germline CDR1 and CDR2 sequences are SGHVS and FNYEAQ. Trimming shortened V by 0 bases and J by 5 bases, and 14 bases separated the two germline ends. The CDR3 DNA is TGTGCCAGCAGCTTAGCGCATGGGGGGGCCGACGAGCAGTACTTC. Its translation: CASSLAHGGADEQYF.

In its sample, this clonotype was seen a few times. As DNA, the CDR3 is TGTGCCAGCAGCTTCCCCGACAGGGGCCTTCCCTACGAGCAGTACTTC. Translating it yields CASSFPDRGLPYEQYF. This chain connects TRBV5-8 to TRBJ2-7; TRBD1 matches 8 bases. J gave up 2 bases and V 2 bases, and 9 bases lay outside the gene matches. Germline CDR1 reads SGHTS; CDR2 reads YDEGEE. CDR3 size: 16 residues.

This clonotype has more than one count but fewer than ten. Because the CDR3 is missing its conserved closing phenylalanine or tryptophan, this is likely a read error. The DNA is omitted, as the CDR3 cannot be located on it reliably, and the CDR3 follows TCRdb's listing. CDR3 sequence: CASSPRDRGREHRGAEN. This chain uses TRBV7-2 with TRBJ2-2; the table's D call of TRBD1 was not tested on the DNA. The CDR3 is 17 residues long, ends included. From germline, CDR1 is SGHTA and CDR2 FQGNSA.

This clonotype was detected a few times. The chain links TRBV7-6 to TRBJ1-1, with TRBD1 as a possible D gene (6 bases). The CDR3 loop spans 14 amino acids. V lost 1 base to trimming and J lost 5 bases, with 11 bases between them. Per the germline V gene, CDR1 is SGHVS and CDR2 is FNYEAQ. The CDR3 reads CASSLGGGGTEAFF. CDR3 bases: TGTGCCAGCAGCTTAGGAGGGGGAGGGACTGAAGCTTTCTTT.

In this sample, this clonotype turned up many times. The genes are TRBV20-1 and TRBJ1-1; D is ambiguous. Germline V lookup: CDR1 DFQATT, CDR2 SNEGSKA (reference sequence). The V end was cut by 3 bases, the J end by 3 bases, with 8 bases between. The CDR3 length is 12 residues. The CDR3 is CSARVGDTEAFF. For the CDR3, the DNA is TGCAGTGCTAGGGTGGGCGACACTGAAGCTTTCTTT.

The chain uses TRBV14 and TRBJ2-7, with D unresolved. Trimming removed 1 base at V and 6 bases at J, with 7 bases between. This CDR3 has 12 amino acids. Germline CDR1 reads SGHDN; CDR2 reads FVKESK. The CDR3 protein is CASSQARIEQYF. The CDR3 region has the DNA TGTGCCAGCAGCCAAGCTAGAATCGAGCAGTACTTC. Drawing the rest from reference TRBV14 and TRBJ2-7, the complete variable domain is EAGVTQFPSHSVIEKGQTVTLRCDPISGHDNLYWYRRVMGKEIKFLLHFVKESKQDESGMPNNRFLAERTGGTYSTLKVQPAELEDSGVYFCASSQARIEQYFGPGTRLTVT.

About this clonotype: Being one base from a much bigger clone, this may be a read error. Here the CDR3 omits its conserved ending phenylalanine or tryptophan, so a read error is the likely source. The rearrangement joins TRBV29-1 to TRBJ2-7; D gene unclear. CDR1 is SQVTM and CDR2 is ANQGSEA in the germline V gene. Trimming removed 0 bases from V and 1 base from J, with 4 bases in between. The CDR3 extends over 12 amino acids. Here the CDR3 DNA reads TGCAGCGTTGAAGAACAGTCCTACGAGCAGTACTCC. This translates into CSVEEQSYEQYS.

This chain joins TRBV5-1 and TRBJ2-2; 7 bases fit TRBD1. V gave up 0 bases and J gave up 2 bases; unmatched junction bases: 7. Germline V gives CDR1 SGHRS, CDR2 YFSETQ. The CDR3 spans 17 residues. The CDR3 bases are TGCGCCAGCAGCTTGGATTTAGGGACAGCAAACACCGGGGAGCTGTTTTTT. Protein sequence: CASSLDLGTANTGELFF. The complete variable domain, with remaining parts taken from reference TRBV5-1 and TRBJ2-2, reads KAGVTQTPRYLIKTRGQQVTLSCSPISGHRSVSWYQQTPGQGLQFLFEYFSETQRNKGNFPGRFSGRQFSNSRSEMNVSTLELGDSALYLCASSLDLGTANTGELFFGEGSRLTVL.

With respect to this clonotype: A read error may be the cause here, since a much bigger clone is one base away. It is likely a read error, because the conserved phenylalanine at the end of the CDR3 is missing. The chain links TRBV7-9 to TRBJ2-7; perhaps TRBD2 as D (5 bases). The germline gives CDR1 SEHNR, CDR2 FQNEAQ (reference sequence). The CDR3 has 14 amino acids. Trimming removed 2 bases from V and 2 bases from J, with 10 bases in between. This chain's CDR3 is CASSLYIGTYEQYL. DNA for the CDR3: TGTGCCAGCAGCTTATACATCGGGACCTACGAGCAGTACCTC.

V usage is TRBV7-2 and J usage is TRBJ2-5; TRBD1 matches at 8 bases. The CDR3 loop spans 14 amino acids. The V gene end was trimmed by 5 bases and the J gene end by 4 bases; junction bases not matched to a gene: 6. CDR1 SGHTA and CDR2 FQGNSA come from the germline V gene. CDR3 DNA: TGTGCCAGCAGCCCTCGGACAGGGTCAGAGACCCAGTACTTC. This translates into CASSPRTGSETQYF.

This clonotype came up many times. The genes are TRBV20-1 and TRBJ2-1, with 11 bases aligning to TRBD2. Germline CDR1 and CDR2: DFQATT and SNEGSKA (reference sequence). The CDR3 has 14 amino acids. J lost 5 bases, V lost 3 bases, and 3 bases had no gene match. The DNA of the CDR3 is TGCAGTGCTAGGGGACTAGCGGAGAACAATGAGCAGTTCTTC. Amino acid sequence: CSARGLAENNEQFF.

CDR3 nucleotide sequence: TGTGCCAGCAGCTTATCCGGGGCCGAACGGGAGGGCTACACCTTC. Its translation: CASSLSGAEREGYTF. The chain carries TRBV7-2 and TRBJ1-2; possibly TRBD1 for D (5 bases). V dropped 2 bases and J dropped 8 bases, with 18 bases sitting between them. The CDR3 length is 15 residues. Per the germline V gene, CDR1 is SGHTA and CDR2 is FQGNSA.

With regard to this clonotype: It may be a read error: a sequence one base away is much more abundant. The chain recombines TRBV6-6 with TRBJ1-5, with a tentative D call TRBD1 (6 bases). The germline gives CDR1 MNHNY, CDR2 SVGAGI (reference sequence). The CDR3 extends over 17 amino acids. Trimming stripped 6 bases from V and 0 bases from J, with 18 bases between. The DNA of the CDR3 is TGTGCCAGCAGCGCCGTAGTGGACAGTCTTAGCAATCAGCCCCAGCATTTT. Protein: CASSAVVDSLSNQPQHF.

With respect to this clonotype: As the CDR3 is not closed by the conserved phenylalanine or tryptophan, this likely results from a read error. This chain links TRBV19 with TRBJ1-1; a possible D gene is TRBD1 (6 bases). V was trimmed by 10 bases and J by 1 base, leaving 13 bases between them. The germline V gene encodes CDR1 LNHDA and CDR2 SQIVND (reference sequence). This CDR3 has 13 residues. In DNA form, the CDR3 reads TGTGCCAATAGGAACAGGGAGAACACTGAAGCTTTCCTT. It encodes CANRNRENTEAFL.

This chain connects TRBV6-5 to TRBJ2-3; TRBD2 is a possible D gene (7 bases). CDR3 size: 15 residues. Trimming removed 2 bases at V and 7 bases at J, with 16 bases between. Germline V CDR1 and CDR2: MNHEY, SVGAGI. CDR3 in DNA: TGTGCCAGCAGTTACGCTCAGGGGAGGGGAAATACGCAGTATTTT. It translates to CASSYAQGRGNTQYF.

This clonotype was found many times. This chain uses TRBV7-9 with TRBJ1-5; D unresolved. Germline CDR1 is SEHNR and CDR2 is FQNEAQ (reference sequence). The CDR3 is made up of 18 amino acids. The V end lost 3 bases, the J end lost 7 bases, and 25 bases lay between the germline ends. The CDR3 loop is CASSFSTSGPGVAQPQHF. The CDR3 nucleotides read TGTGCCAGCAGCTTTTCCACCTCAGGCCCTGGCGTTGCGCAGCCCCAGCATTTT.

The V gene is TRBV6-5, the J gene TRBJ2-1, with 10 bases matching TRBD1. The junction had 2 bases not matched to a gene; V was cut back by 2 bases and J by 4 bases. Germline V gene sequence: CDR1 MNHEY, CDR2 SVGAGI. The CDR3 has 15 residues. CDR3 region: CASSYGQGGYNEQFF. The CDR3 coding sequence is TGTGCCAGCAGTTACGGACAGGGGGGATACAATGAGCAGTTCTTC.

The sample holds one count of this clonotype. A much larger clone differs from this one at a single base, so this may be a read error. The chain has TRBV12-3 or TRBV12-4 and TRBJ1-5; TRBD1 might be the D (6 bases). The V end lost 6 bases, the J end lost 5 bases, and 20 bases lay between the germline ends. This CDR3 has 16 amino acids. CDR3: CASRQGTSGLHQPQHF. The CDR3 nucleotides read TGTGCCAGCAGGCAGGGGACATCCGGTCTCCATCAGCCCCAGCATTTT.

This clonotype occurred many times. The chain uses TRBV10-3 and TRBJ1-2; 7 bases fit TRBD1. With V trimmed by 9 bases and J by 0 bases, 4 bases remained unmatched. The V gene's germline CDR1 is ENHRY and CDR2 SYGVKD. There are 13 residues in the CDR3. The CDR3 is CAMGTAPNYGYTF. As DNA, the CDR3 is TGTGCCATGGGGACAGCCCCTAACTATGGCTACACCTTC.